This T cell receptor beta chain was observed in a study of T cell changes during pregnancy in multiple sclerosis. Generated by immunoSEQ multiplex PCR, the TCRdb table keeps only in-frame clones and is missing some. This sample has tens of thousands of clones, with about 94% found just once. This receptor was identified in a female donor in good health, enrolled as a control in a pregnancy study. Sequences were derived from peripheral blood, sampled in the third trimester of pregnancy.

The CDR3, as DNA: TGTGCCAGCAGCGGCGGGACAGGGGGACCCACAGATACGCAGTATTTT. This gives the protein CASSGGTGGPTDTQYF. The rearrangement joins TRBV5-4 to TRBJ2-3; 11 nucleotides align to TRBD1. Unmatched junction bases numbered 6, after V lost 4 bases and J lost 2 bases. Germline loops: CDR1 SGHNT, CDR2 YYREEE (reference sequence). This CDR3 is built from 16 residues.